This T cell receptor (beta chain) is drawn from a study of T cell repertoires in cytomegalovirus infection. Study details: HLA-B-restricted CMV epitopes that are well studied were used alongside recently identified HLA-C-restricted ones. Matching HLA type, along with CMV infection, was indicated by public TCR beta signatures. Overall study results and limits: Summed public TCR beta family frequency identified CMV carriers bearing the relevant HLA. Predominance within the ex vivo response was attributable to HLA-C-restricted CMV-specific TCR beta clonotypes.

TCRdb re-derived calls from the reads in MiXCR, one entry per CDR3 protein. The table includes about 350,000 distinct CDR3 sequences, nearly 35% detected once. In regard to this clonotype: Its antigen remains unidentified.

The sequences come from cultured PBMCs, collected from culture after CMV antigen stimulation. The clonotype was recovered from a human donor in good health (CMV status not recorded). Some clones in this sample may be carry-over from other donors' samples.

CDR3 DNA: TGTGCCAGCAGCTTAATGGGGGGAACCGGGGAGCTGTTTTTT. Its translation is CASSLMGGTGELFF. The genes are TRBV7-2 and TRBJ2-2; a possible D gene is TRBD2 (6 bases). Trimming took 2 bases from V and 5 from J, leaving 9 bases between them. The germline V gene encodes CDR1 SGHTA and CDR2 FQGNSA. CDR3 length: 14 amino acids. Looking up the rest from reference TRBV7-2 and TRBJ2-2 gives the full variable domain: GAGVSQSPSNKVTEKGKDVELRCDPISGHTALYWYRQSLGQGLEFLIYFQGNSAPDKSGLPSDRFSAERTGGSVSTLTIQRTQQEDSAVYLCASSLMGGTGELFFGEGSRLTVL.